Listed below are T cell receptor beta chains from one sample, sequenced in a study of blood T cell repertoires in COVID-19. Produced via immunoSEQ multiplex PCR; TCRdb's table is partial and in-frame only. Seen here are about 140,000 clones, more than 60% observed once, and the top ten hold roughly 17%. Specimen: peripheral blood. The source of these receptors is a man between 50 and 59 years old with acute or convalescent COVID-19. CDR3s leave out the opening cysteine and the closing phenylalanine or tryptophan. The D gene is left open where the match is weak.

D gene: TRBD1; V gene: TRBV19; J gene: TRBJ1-1; CDR3 protein: ASSDRGGAF
D gene: -; V gene: TRBV5-1; J gene: TRBJ1-4; CDR3 protein: ASSYLTGSNEKLF
D gene: TRBD1; V gene: TRBV4-1; J gene: TRBJ2-3; CDR3 protein: ASSPQDLTGIRKTQY
D gene: TRBD2; V gene: TRBV7-2; J gene: TRBJ2-7; CDR3 protein: ASSLASGGDYEQY
D gene: -; V gene: TRBV19; J gene: TRBJ1-2; CDR3 protein: ASSRREKGYGYT
D gene: TRBD1; V gene: TRBV3-1/TRBV3-2; J gene: TRBJ2-7; CDR3 protein: ASSHTGAGTYEQY
D gene: -; V gene: TRBV27; J gene: TRBJ2-4; CDR3 protein: ASRPLLRGKNIQY
D gene: TRBD1; V gene: TRBV6-5; J gene: TRBJ1-1; CDR3 protein: ASSRGQGVTEAF
D gene: -; V gene: TRBV2; J gene: TRBJ1-6; CDR3 protein: ASSGADGNSPLH
D gene: TRBD1; V gene: TRBV2; J gene: TRBJ2-1; CDR3 protein: ASDRTGGKNEQF
D gene: TRBD1; V gene: TRBV4-2; J gene: TRBJ2-7; CDR3 protein: ASSQGTGTPYEQY
D gene: -; V gene: TRBV5-1; J gene: TRBJ1-3; CDR3 protein: ASSLTDSGNTIY
D gene: -; V gene: TRBV4-1; J gene: TRBJ2-5; CDR3 protein: ASSQNLLETQY
D gene: -; V gene: TRBV3-1/TRBV3-2; J gene: TRBJ1-1; CDR3 protein: ASSQLQGGVTEAF
D gene: -; V gene: TRBV30; J gene: TRBJ2-3; CDR3 protein: AWSVLSLESTDTQY
D gene: TRBD2; V gene: TRBV5-5; J gene: TRBJ2-1; CDR3 protein: ASSPRLAGGYNEQF
D gene: TRBD2; V gene: TRBV5-1; J gene: TRBJ2-5; CDR3 protein: ASSLEGTSGGYQETQY
D gene: TRBD1; V gene: TRBV5-1; J gene: TRBJ2-3; CDR3 protein: ASSFYATGTGVDTQY
D gene: TRBD1; V gene: TRBV5-1; J gene: TRBJ1-1; CDR3 protein: ASSLRTGGTEAF
D gene: -; V gene: TRBV30; J gene: TRBJ2-5; CDR3 protein: AWSVLRGGRETQY
D gene: -; V gene: TRBV11-1; J gene: TRBJ1-1; CDR3 protein: ASSLVGGTTEAF
D gene: TRBD2; V gene: TRBV5-5; J gene: TRBJ2-3; CDR3 protein: ASSLGVAGPTDTQY
D gene: TRBD1; V gene: TRBV6-5; J gene: TRBJ2-7; CDR3 protein: ASSRDRSSYEQY
D gene: TRBD2; V gene: TRBV19; J gene: TRBJ2-1; CDR3 protein: ASRAGPSYNEQF
D gene: -; V gene: TRBV24-1; J gene: TRBJ2-1; CDR3 protein: ATSDPTENEQF
D gene: -; V gene: TRBV28; J gene: TRBJ1-4; CDR3 protein: ASSPPGGDPNEKLF
D gene: TRBD2; V gene: TRBV6-7; J gene: TRBJ2-1; CDR3 protein: ASRFPGLAGGGNEQF
D gene: -; V gene: TRBV7-2; J gene: TRBJ1-3; CDR3 protein: ASSFDTYSGNTIY
D gene: TRBD2; V gene: TRBV9; J gene: TRBJ2-3; CDR3 protein: ASSTREGGGTDTQY
D gene: -; V gene: TRBV11-2; J gene: TRBJ2-5; CDR3 protein: ASSSTPSGGPGAQY
D gene: -; V gene: TRBV14; J gene: TRBJ2-4; CDR3 protein: ASSQGEGLGRTIQY
D gene: TRBD2; V gene: TRBV6-2/TRBV6-3; J gene: TRBJ2-2; CDR3 protein: ASSYSGTTVAGELF